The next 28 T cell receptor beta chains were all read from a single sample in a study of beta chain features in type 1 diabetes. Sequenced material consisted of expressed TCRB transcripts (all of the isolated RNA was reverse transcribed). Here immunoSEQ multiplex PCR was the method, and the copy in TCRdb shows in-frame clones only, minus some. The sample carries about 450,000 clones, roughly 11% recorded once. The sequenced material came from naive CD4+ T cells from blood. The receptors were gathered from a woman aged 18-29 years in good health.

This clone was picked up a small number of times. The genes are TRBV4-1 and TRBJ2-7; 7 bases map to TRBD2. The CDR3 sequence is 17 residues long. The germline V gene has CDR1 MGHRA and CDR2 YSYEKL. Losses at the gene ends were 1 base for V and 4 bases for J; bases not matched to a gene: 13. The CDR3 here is CASSQAAGGGSRYEQYF. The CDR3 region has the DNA TGCGCCAGCAGCCAAGCGGCCGGCGGCGGGAGTAGATACGAGCAGTACTTC.

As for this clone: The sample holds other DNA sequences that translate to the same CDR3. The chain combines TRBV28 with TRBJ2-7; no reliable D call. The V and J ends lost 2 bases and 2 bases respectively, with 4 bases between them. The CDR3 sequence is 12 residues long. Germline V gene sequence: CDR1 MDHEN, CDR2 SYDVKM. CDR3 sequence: CASSLGAYEQYV. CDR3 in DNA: TGTGCCAGCAGTTTAGGGGCCTACGAGCAGTACGTC.

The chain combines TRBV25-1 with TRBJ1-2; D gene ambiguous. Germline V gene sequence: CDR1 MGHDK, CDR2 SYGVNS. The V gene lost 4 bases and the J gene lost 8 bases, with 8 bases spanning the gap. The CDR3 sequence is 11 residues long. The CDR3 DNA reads TGTGCCAGCAGTGCCGGGGTAGGCTACACCTTC. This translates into CASSAGVGYTF.

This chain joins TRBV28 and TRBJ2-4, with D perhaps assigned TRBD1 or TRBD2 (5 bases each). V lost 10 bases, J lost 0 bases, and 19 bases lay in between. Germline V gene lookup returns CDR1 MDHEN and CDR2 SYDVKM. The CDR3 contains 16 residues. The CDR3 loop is CATSPVGALAKNIQYF. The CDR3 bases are TGTGCCACCTCACCGGTCGGGGCTCTAGCCAAAAACATTCAGTACTTC.

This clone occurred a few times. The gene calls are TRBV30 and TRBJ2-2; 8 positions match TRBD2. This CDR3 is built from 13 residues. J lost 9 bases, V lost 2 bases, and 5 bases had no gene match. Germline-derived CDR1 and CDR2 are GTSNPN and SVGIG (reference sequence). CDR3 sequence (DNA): TGTGCCTGGAGTCCCAAGCGGGGGCGGGAGCTGTTTTTT. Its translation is CAWSPKRGRELFF. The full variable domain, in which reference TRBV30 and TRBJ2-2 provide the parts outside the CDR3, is SQTIHQWPATLVQPVGSPLSLECTVEGTSNPNLYWYRQAAGRGLQLLFYSVGIGQISSEVPQNLSASRPQDRQFILSSKKLLLSDSGFYLCAWSPKRGRELFFGEGSRLTVL.

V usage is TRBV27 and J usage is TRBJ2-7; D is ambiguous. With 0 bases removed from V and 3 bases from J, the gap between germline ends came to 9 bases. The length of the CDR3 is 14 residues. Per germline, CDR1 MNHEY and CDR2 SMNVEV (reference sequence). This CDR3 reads CASSLSRARYEQYF. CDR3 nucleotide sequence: TGTGCCAGCAGTTTATCTCGGGCCCGCTACGAGCAGTACTTC.

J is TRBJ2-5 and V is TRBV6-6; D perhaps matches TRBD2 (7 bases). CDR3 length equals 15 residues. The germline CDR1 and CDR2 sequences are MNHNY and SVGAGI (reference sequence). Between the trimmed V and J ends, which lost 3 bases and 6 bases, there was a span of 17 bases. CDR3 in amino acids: CASSYDRGGRKTQYF. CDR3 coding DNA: TGTGCCAGCAGTTATGATAGGGGGGGGCGAAAGACCCAGTACTTC.

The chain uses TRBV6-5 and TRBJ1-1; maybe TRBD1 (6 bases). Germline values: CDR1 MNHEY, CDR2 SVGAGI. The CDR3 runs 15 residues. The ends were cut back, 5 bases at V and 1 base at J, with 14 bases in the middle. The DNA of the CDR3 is TGTGCCAGCAGTCAACGGACAGTAGCGAACACTGAAGCTTTCTTT. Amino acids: CASSQRTVANTEAFF.

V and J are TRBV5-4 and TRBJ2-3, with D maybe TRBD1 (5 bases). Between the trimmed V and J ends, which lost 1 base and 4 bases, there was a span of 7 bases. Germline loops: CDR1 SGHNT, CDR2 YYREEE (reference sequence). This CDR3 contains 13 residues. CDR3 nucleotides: TGTGCCAGCAGCTTGAACAGGCCAGATACGCAGTATTTT. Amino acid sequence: CASSLNRPDTQYF.

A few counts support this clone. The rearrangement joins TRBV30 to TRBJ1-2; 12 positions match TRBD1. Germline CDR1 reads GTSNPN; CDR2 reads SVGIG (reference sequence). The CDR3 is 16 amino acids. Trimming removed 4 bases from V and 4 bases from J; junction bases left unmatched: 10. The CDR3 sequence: CAWTTTGTGGAYGYTF. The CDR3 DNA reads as TGTGCCTGGACCACGACGGGGACAGGGGGCGCCTATGGCTACACCTTC.

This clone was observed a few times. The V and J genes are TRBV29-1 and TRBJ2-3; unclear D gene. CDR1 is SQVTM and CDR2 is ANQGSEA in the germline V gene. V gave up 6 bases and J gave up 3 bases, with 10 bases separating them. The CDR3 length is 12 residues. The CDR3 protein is CSVMPGTDTQYF. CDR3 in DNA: TGCAGCGTAATGCCCGGGACAGATACGCAGTATTTT.

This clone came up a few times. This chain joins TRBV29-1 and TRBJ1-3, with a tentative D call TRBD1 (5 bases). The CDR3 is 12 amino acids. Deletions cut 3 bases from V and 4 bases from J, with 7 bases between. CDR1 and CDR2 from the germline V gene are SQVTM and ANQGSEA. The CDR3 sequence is CSVDAGGNTIYF. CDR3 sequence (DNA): TGCAGCGTTGATGCAGGGGGAAACACCATATATTTT.

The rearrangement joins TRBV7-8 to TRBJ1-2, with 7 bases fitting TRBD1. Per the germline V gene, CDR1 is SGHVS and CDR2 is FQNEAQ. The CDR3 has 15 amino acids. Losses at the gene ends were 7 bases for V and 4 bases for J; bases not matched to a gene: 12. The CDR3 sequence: CASTPDPGQSYGYTF. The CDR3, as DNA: TGTGCCAGCACCCCTGACCCGGGACAGTCCTATGGCTACACCTTC.

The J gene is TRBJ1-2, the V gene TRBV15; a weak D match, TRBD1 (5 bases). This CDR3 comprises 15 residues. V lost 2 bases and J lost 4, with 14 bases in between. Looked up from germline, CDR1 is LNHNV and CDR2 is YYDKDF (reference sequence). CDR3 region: CATSRLRGESYGYTF. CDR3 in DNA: TGTGCCACCAGCAGACTAAGAGGGGAAAGCTATGGCTACACCTTC.

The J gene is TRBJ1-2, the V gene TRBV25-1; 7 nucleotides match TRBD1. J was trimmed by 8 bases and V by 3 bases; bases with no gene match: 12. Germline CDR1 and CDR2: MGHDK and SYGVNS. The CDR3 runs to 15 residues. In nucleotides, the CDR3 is TGTGCCAGCAGTGACTCCGGGACAGACGGTTGGGGCTACACCTTC. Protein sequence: CASSDSGTDGWGYTF.

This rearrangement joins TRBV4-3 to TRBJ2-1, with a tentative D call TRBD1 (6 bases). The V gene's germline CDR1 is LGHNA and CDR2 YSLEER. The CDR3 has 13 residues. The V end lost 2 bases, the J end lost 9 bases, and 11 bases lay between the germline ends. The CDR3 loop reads CASSQFQGTEQFF. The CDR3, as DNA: TGCGCCAGCAGCCAATTCCAGGGGACTGAGCAGTTCTTC.

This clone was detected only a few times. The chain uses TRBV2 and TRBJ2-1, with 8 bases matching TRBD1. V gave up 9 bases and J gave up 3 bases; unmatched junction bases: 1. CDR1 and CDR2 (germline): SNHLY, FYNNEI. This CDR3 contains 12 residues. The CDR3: CASGQGYNEQFF. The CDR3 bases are TGTGCCAGTGGACAGGGCTACAATGAGCAGTTCTTC.

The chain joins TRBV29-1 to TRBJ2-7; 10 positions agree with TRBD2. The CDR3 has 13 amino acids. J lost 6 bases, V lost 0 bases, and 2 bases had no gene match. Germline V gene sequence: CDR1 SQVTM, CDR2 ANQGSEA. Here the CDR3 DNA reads TGCAGCGTTGAAGAGGGACTAGCGACCGAGCAGTACTTC. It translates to CSVEEGLATEQYF.

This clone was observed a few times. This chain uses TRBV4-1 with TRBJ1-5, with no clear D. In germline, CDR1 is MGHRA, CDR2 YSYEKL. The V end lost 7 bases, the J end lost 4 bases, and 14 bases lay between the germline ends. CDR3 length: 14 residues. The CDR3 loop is CASNTEVSNQPQHF. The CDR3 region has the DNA TGCGCCAGCAACACGGAGGTCTCTAATCAGCCCCAGCATTTT.

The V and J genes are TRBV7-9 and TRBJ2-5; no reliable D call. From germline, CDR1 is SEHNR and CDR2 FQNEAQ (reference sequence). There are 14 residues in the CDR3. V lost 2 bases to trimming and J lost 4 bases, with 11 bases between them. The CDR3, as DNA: TGTGCCAGCAGCTTAATGGGGTTAGGAGAGACCCAGTACTTC. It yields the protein CASSLMGLGETQYF.

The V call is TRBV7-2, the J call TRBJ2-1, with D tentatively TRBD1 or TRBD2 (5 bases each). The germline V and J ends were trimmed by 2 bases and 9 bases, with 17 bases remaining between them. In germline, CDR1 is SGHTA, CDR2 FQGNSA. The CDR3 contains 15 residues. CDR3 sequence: CASSLRFGAGSEQFF. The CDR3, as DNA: TGTGCCAGCAGCTTACGTTTTGGGGCGGGTAGTGAGCAGTTCTTC.

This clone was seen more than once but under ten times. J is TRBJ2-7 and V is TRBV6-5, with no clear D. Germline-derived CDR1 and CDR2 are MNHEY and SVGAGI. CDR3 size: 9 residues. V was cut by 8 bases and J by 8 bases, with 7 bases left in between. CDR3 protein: CASPHKQYV. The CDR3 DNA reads TGTGCCAGCCCCCATAAGCAGTACGTC.

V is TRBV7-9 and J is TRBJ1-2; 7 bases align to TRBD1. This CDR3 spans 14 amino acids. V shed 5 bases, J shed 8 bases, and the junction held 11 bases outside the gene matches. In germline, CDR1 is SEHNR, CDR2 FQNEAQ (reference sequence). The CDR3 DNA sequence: TGTGCCAGCAGCACGACAGGGAGTTTGGGCGGCTACACCTTC. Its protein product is CASSTTGSLGGYTF. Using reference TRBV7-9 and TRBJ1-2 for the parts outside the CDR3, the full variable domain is DTGVSQNPRHKITKRGQNVTFRCDPISEHNRLYWYRQTLGQGPEFLTYFQNEAQLEKSRLLSDRFSAERPKGSFSTLEIQRTEQGDSAMYLCASSTTGSLGGYTFGSGTRLTVV.

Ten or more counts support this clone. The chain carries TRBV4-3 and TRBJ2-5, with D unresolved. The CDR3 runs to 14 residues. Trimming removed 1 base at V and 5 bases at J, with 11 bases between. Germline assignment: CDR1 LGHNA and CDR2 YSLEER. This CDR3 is CASSQAKVSETQYF. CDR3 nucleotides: TGCGCCAGCAGCCAAGCTAAAGTCTCGGAGACCCAGTACTTC.

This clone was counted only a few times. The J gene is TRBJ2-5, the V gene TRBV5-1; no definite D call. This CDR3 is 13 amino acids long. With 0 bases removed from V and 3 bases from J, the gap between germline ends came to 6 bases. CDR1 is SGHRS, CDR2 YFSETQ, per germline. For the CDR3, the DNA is TGCGCCAGCAGCTTGGATCGGGAAGAGACCCAGTACTTC. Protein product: CASSLDREETQYF.

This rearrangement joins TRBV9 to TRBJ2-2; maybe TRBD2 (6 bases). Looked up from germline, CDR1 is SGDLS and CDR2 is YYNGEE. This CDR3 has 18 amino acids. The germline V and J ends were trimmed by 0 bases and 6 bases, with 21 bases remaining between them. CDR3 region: CASSVARGAGYVSGELFF. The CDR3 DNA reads TGTGCCAGCAGCGTAGCTCGTGGGGCGGGGTATGTCTCCGGGGAGCTGTTTTTT.

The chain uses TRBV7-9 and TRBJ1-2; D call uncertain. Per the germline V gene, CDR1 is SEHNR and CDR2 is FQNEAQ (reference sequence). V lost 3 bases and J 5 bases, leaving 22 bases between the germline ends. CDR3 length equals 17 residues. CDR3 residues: CASSLLGVSQTLYGYTF. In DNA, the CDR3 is TGTGCCAGCAGCTTGTTGGGTGTTTCCCAGACCCTATATGGCTACACCTTC.

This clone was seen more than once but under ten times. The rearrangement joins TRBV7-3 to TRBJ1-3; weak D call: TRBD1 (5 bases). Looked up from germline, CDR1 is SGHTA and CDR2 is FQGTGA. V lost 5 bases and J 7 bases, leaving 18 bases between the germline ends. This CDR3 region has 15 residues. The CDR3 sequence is CASSLLRRGLNTIYF. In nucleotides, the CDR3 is TGTGCCAGCAGCCTCCTAAGGAGGGGCTTGAACACCATATATTTT. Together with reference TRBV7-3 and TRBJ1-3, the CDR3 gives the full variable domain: GAGVSQTPSNKVTEKGKYVELRCDPISGHTALYWYRQSLGQGPEFLIYFQGTGAADDSGLPNDRFFAVRPEGSVSTLKIQRTERGDSAVYLCASSLLRRGLNTIYFGEGSWLTVV.